This record looks at one TCR beta chain sequence and its context. What it binds is unknown. The method was immunoSEQ multiplex PCR; TCRdb's version includes in-frame clones alone and lacks a portion of them. Of about 92,000 clones listed, approximately 91% were seen once; the top ten hold about a fifth. The data were obtained in a study of T cell responses to AZD1222 COVID-19 vaccine. The wider study: Pooling covered second doses at about 4 or about 12 weeks.

Study outcomes and limitations: Only 5 or 6 individuals given AZD1222 were seropositive at baseline. White British ancestry dominated among donors, who included more females, and clonal diversity was possibly underestimated. Sampling captured repertoires only after the peak T cell response.

This clonotype was sampled from an adult in good health. The source material was peripheral blood, sampled on day 0 of AZD1222 vaccination.

CDR3 loop: CASSLKMDRGLYEQYF. In DNA, the CDR3 is TGTGCCAGCAGCCTCAAAATGGACAGGGGGCTCTACGAGCAGTACTTC. The rearrangement joins TRBV6-6 to TRBJ2-7; 11 nucleotides match TRBD1. The V and J ends lost 6 bases and 3 bases, in that order; junction bases with no gene match: 10. In germline, CDR1 is MNHNY, CDR2 SVGAGI (reference sequence). The CDR3 has 16 residues.